This T cell receptor (beta chain) was observed in a study of blood T cells in healthy people across ages. Study as a whole: Per two T cells, template switching captured roughly one barcoded beta molecule.

Trimming took 0 bases from V and 1 from J; bases not matched to a gene: 3. The CDR3 runs to 15 residues. CDR1 and CDR2 (germline): DFQATT, SNEGSKA (reference sequence). Primers used in a second PCR of about 6 to 11 cycles were a sample-barcoded 5' primer and a J-beta primer mix. Researchers report that a template-switch adaptor with 12 random nucleotides tagged each cDNA molecule. TCRdb processed the 5' RACE reads anew with MiXCR; each CDR3 protein has one entry. The sample comprises around 2 million distinct CDR3 sequences, roughly two fifths of which are singletons, and about 23% rests with the top ten. Points from the study as a whole: Significant beta diversity loss was already apparent by age approximately 40, declining roughly linearly.

This clonotype was picked up a small number of times. Its antigen is as yet unknown. Specimen: blood. The receptor was isolated from a human donor in good health. The gene calls are TRBV20-1 and TRBJ1-1; 9 nucleotides line up with TRBD1. In nucleotides, the CDR3 is TGCAGTGCTAGAGATCCGGACAGGGGGAACACTGAAGCTTTCTTT. This gives the protein CSARDPDRGNTEAFF.